This T cell receptor beta chain originates from a study of cytomegalovirus exposure and HLA in healthy donors (dated 2017 in TCRdb). With respect to the entire study: According to an earlier analysis of a few hundred of the donors, roughly 180 million T cells yielded over 90 million unique TCR beta sequences and around 280 Gb of sequence data. A separate validation cohort of more than 100 different subjects was used in addition to the roughly 720-subject first cohort. In a later analysis, previously published TCR beta repertoires from 500 to 750 donors were re-analyzed and high-resolution HLA genotyping was added so that TCR occurrence patterns could be studied. To decide whether each TCR beta V gene segment behaved as functional or pseudogenic, an earlier analysis of some 540 of the donors relied on high-throughput TCR beta sequencing. Rather than using new phenotypic data, the later analysis identified candidate immune exposures from TCR beta sequences and from how often those sequences occurred across donors. The study aimed to test whether signatures of past pathogen exposure could be identified by cataloging public T cell receptors. A later genetic analysis used genome-wide SNP genotypes for about three fifths of the 666 donors, treating that subset as a discovery cohort. Typing coverage differed by locus: A, B, C, DRB1 and DQB1 were typed in about 620-640 donors, DQA1 in 500 to 550, DPA1 in some 600, and DPB1 in approximately 450. Approximately 300 gigabases of sequencing data and around 85 million unique TCR sequences made up an early release that covered over 550 HLA-typed donors. The study profiled the T cell repertoires of 500 to 800 subjects by immunosequencing and related them to cytomegalovirus serostatus. Across around 400 genotyped donors of the cohort, an average of roughly 250,000 unique TCR beta nucleotide sequences per donor were sequenced, and approximately 19% of those sequences were non-productive. High-throughput TCR immunosequencing, statistical association of individual TCRs with disease status, and machine learning were combined to predict cytomegalovirus infection status. Of the 350 to 400 genotyped donors, about 84% fell in the genetic ancestry cluster associated with self-reported Caucasian donors. Because of strong linkage in the cohort, four or five DR-DQ haplotypes were treated as single units for association and clustering. All discovery cohort repertoires had been generated on a single sequencing platform. Class I and class II HLA loci were covered by the typing at four-digit resolution. Alongside the repertoire data, information on donor age, sex, ethnicity and CMV serostatus was compiled.

As regards this clone: Its antigen is unknown. No much larger clone exists at a distance of one base, and base qualities are not known.

Results the study describes overall, beyond this receptor: V-gene and J-gene trimming of TCR beta chains was associated with a missense DCLRE1C variant in a later genetic analysis, and the association was replicated in an independent cohort. Linkage disequilibrium might explain the correlated functional status among segregating V segments, but an unknown experimental factor could not be ruled out. A total of 164 TCR beta chains were listed by the study as associated with cytomegalovirus. Most CMV-associated TCR beta chains appeared to be HLA-restricted in a later analysis, and the HLA associations seemed to be driven largely by CMV exposure. In an earlier analysis of a few hundred of the donors, most TCR beta V segments were observed in productive rearrangements about 87% or about 30% of the time, broadly matching IMGT annotations. Because the 87-base-pair reads could not distinguish some IMGT-functional V segments, including TRBV6-2 and TRBV6-3, those segments were excluded. Compared with the roughly 720-donor mean, donors in an Asian-associated ancestry cluster had fewer N-insertions in productive TCRs, according to a later genetic analysis. The authors suggested that the approach could potentially be extended to other disease states and immunological phenotypes. A further reported finding was that TCR beta sequences accurately predicted the HLA-A and HLA-B alleles for most subjects in the first cohort. In this cohort, only TCR beta chains were sequenced, and detectable features were limited by the absence of alpha or paired-chain data. In vitro tests confirmed that a few of the cytomegalovirus-associated TCR beta chains recognize cytomegalovirus antigens. Strong co-occurrence of HLA alleles, especially DR and DQ, made assigning TCR associations to individual alleles difficult. Presence/absence analyses assumed roughly uniform sequencing depth across donors, an assumption that may not hold. Because HLA typing was unavailable for some donors at each locus, only the typed subset was used in association tests. The classifier was reported to diagnose cytomegalovirus status with high specificity and sensitivity in both the original and validation cohorts. The earlier analysis of 587 of the donors excluded some 15 rarely observed V segments, including chromosome 9 orphons, because counts were too low. A group of highly shared sequence variants was considered likely to be a technical artifact of the sequencing pipeline. Most TCR sequences were observed very rarely across donors, whereas some public TCRs were present in many individuals. In a later analysis, 16,951 TCR beta sequences were associated with specific HLA alleles at a false discovery rate of 0.05. According to a later analysis, TCR association rates differed among HLA loci, with DRB1 alleles showing the most associated TCRs and HLA-C alleles showing the fewest. Compared with equally common non-associated chains, HLA-associated TCR beta chains in a later analysis were more clonally expanded and had lower generation probabilities. The only immune exposure information available for the cohort was CMV serostatus. Several of the top co-occurrence clusters appeared to be linked to parvovirus B19, influenza, CMV and Epstein-Barr virus, according to a later analysis.

Libraries were made using the immunoSEQ multiplex PCR assay. For the multiplex PCR, a mixture combining 60 forward primers for TCR Vbeta segments and 13 reverse primers for TCR Jbeta segments was used. Amplification of the CDR3 region of rearranged TCR beta genes was performed with a multiplex PCR assay on genomic DNA. Amplified TCR beta libraries were sequenced as 87-base-pair reads on the Illumina HiSeq System. In the authors' own workflow: A later analysis counted about 80 million unique TCR beta chains across the 650 to 800 repertoires, and some 11 million of these chains were shared by at least two donors. A nearest-neighbor algorithm error-corrected the raw reads and collapsed the reads into unique sequences, merging closely related sequences to remove PCR and sequencing errors. Alignment of CDR3 sequences to IMGT reference sequences was used to assign V, D and J gene segments. For a sequence to be retained, a match of at least six nucleotides to both a V gene segment and a J gene segment was required. A rearrangement was called productive if the CDR3 had no stop codons and remained in frame with V and J, and every other rearrangement was called non-productive. CDR3 was defined by IMGT convention, running from the second conserved V-encoded cysteine to the conserved J-encoded phenylalanine. The earlier analysis of fewer than 750 of the donors excluded sequences that lacked an unambiguous match to a single V gene segment. In an earlier analysis of some 590 of the donors, a V segment was called functional when productive rearrangements were above 56.7%, and segregating when the standard deviation between donors exceeded 5%. A statistical classification framework was developed to diagnose cytomegalovirus status using the catalog of TCR beta chain sequences. V and J gene assignment, in a later analysis, came from comparing TCR nucleotide sequences with IMGT/GENE-DB human TR gene sequences. In a later analysis, CDR3 sequences and most-parsimonious VDJ recombination scenarios were assigned using the TCRdist pipeline. In a later analysis, each TCR beta chain was defined by its CDR3 amino acid sequence together with its V-gene family, and reads lacking a unique V-gene family were excluded. In a later analysis, nearly 600 highly shared, low-generation-probability nucleotide sequences were removed to address suspected cross-contamination and a sequencing artifact. For each public chain, a later analysis derived a clonal expansion index from normalized ranks of inferred template counts within each repertoire. A later analysis computed generation probabilities with a VDJ recombination model fitted to out-of-frame rearrangements, and checked the results against IGoR. In a later analysis, hypergeometric tests were used to score TCR-TCR, TCR-HLA and TCR-CMV co-occurrence, with a repertoire-size bias correction applied to TCR pairs. False discovery rates were estimated in a later analysis by permuting HLA or CMV assignments 20 times. In a later analysis, co-occurring TCRs were grouped with DBSCAN, and TCRdist sequence similarity was added when clustering was performed within HLA-allele-positive subsets. Co-occurrence clustering excluded repertoires with fewer than 30,000 or more than 120,000 public chains, plus five with anomalous nucleotide sharing. Here the immuneACCESS table is served through TCRdb, limited to in-frame sequences with V and J called. Missing clones are a known gap in these copies; in checked studies unresolved V genes cover under half, and the rest lacks a known reason. V and J calls and clone size follow that table, whereas D and trimming were derived from the DNA. This sample lists around 200,000 clones; about 80% were detected once. The ten largest clones represent roughly 3.6% of the sample.

The cohort was made up of 666 healthy bone marrow donors. At the time of sampling, all cohort members were nominally healthy, though unrecorded immune exposures were likely present. The donor was CMV seropositive and was included in the group of 250 to 300 seropositive cohort members. A peripheral blood sample was provided by each donor, and peripheral blood mononuclear cells were used for TCR beta sequencing. Genomic DNA extraction from the blood cell samples was performed with the Qiagen DNeasy Blood Extraction Kit. Counted from cysteine to phenylalanine, this CDR3 has 14 amino acids. Kept here is only the CDR3 DNA, which spans 42 bases and is read in frame from base 1. CDR1 and CDR2 are drawn from the germline V gene: KGHSH, LQKENI. The junction carries 13 bases between V and J, which are trimmed by 5 bases and 6 bases respectively.

This sequence uses TRBV18 and TRBJ1-4; a tentative D match to TRBD1 spans 6 bases. Sequencing was carried out using PBMCs. This sequence originates from a woman aged 60-70 years in good health and CMV-seropositive. In nucleotide form, the sequence is TGTGCCAGCTCAAAGGGACAAGATTATGAAAAACTGTTTTTT. It is translated as CASSKGQDYEKLFF.